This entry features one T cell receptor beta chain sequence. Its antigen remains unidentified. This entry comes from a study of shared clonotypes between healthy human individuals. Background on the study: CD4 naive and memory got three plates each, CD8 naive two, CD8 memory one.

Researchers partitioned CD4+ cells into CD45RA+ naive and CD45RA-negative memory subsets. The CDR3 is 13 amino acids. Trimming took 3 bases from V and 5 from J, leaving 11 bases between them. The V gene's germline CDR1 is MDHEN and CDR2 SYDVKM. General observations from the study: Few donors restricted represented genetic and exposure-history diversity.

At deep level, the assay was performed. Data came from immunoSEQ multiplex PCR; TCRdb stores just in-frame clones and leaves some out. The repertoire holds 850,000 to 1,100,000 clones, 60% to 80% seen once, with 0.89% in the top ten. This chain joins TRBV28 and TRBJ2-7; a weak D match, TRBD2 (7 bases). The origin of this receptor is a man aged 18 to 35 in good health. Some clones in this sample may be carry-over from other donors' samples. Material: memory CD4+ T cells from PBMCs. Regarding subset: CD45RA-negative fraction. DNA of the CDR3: TGTGCCAGCAGTTTGGGGGGGGCGAACGAGCAGTACTTC. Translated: CASSLGGANEQYF.